This TCR beta chain originates from a study of regulatory dendritic cells for organ transplantation. Germline CDR1 reads SQVTM; CDR2 reads ANQGSEA. With V trimmed by 3 bases and J by 5 bases, 16 bases remained unmatched. This CDR3 is 17 amino acids long. Only in-frame clones appear in the TCRdb table, and some are missing; sequencing was by immunoSEQ multiplex PCR. The sample has 9,500 to 15,000 clones; 79% are singletons. Sorted subsets were CFSE-labeled and cultured approximately 5 days with allogeneic dendritic cells. As for this clone: Its antigen remains unknown.

The receptor comes from a human donor in good health. J is TRBJ1-1 and V is TRBV29-1; 9 bases align to TRBD1. The sample comprised naive CD8+ T cells from blood cultured with regulatory dendritic cells. The sample's subset: CD45RA+ naive T cells. Written as DNA, the CDR3 is TGCAGCGTTGACGGGTGGGGAGATACAGGGGGCAGGACTGAAGCTTTCTTT. It codes for CSVDGWGDTGGRTEAFF.